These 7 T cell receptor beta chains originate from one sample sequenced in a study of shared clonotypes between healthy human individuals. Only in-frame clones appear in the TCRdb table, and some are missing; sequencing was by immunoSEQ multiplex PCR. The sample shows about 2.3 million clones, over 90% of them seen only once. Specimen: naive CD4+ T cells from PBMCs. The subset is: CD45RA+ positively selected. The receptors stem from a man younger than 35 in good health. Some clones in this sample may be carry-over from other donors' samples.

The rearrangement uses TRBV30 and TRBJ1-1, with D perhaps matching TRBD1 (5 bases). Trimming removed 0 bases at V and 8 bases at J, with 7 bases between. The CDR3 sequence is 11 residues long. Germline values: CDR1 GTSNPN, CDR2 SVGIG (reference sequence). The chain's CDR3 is CAWSVGVEAFF. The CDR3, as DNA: TGTGCCTGGAGTGTAGGGGTGGAAGCTTTCTTT.

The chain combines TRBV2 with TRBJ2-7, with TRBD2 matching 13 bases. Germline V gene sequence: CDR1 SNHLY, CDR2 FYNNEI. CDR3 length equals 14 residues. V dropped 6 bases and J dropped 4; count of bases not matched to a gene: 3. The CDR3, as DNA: TGTGCCAGCAGGGGGACTAGCGGGATTTACGAGCAGTACTTC. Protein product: CASRGTSGIYEQYF.

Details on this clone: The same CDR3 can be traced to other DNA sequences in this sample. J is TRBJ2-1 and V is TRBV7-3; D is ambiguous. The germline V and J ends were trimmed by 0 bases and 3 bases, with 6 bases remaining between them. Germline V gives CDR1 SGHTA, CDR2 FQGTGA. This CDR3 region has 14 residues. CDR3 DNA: TGTGCCAGCAGCTTAACGTCGGACTACAATGAGCAGTTCTTC. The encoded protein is CASSLTSDYNEQFF.

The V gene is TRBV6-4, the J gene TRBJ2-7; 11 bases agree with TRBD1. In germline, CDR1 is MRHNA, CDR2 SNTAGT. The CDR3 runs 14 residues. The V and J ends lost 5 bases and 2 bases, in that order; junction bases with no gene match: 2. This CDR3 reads CASSLGQGAYEQYF. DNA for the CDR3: TGTGCCAGCAGTTTGGGACAGGGGGCCTACGAGCAGTACTTC.

The CDR3 DNA reads TGTGCCAGTATAATTTTGGCACAGGGGTTCAAAAACATTCAGTACTTC. Its protein product is CASIILAQGFKNIQYF. The rearrangement links TRBV19 to TRBJ2-4; 7 nucleotides agree with TRBD1. In germline, CDR1 is LNHDA, CDR2 SQIVND (reference sequence). Losses at the gene ends were 7 bases for V and 3 bases for J; bases not matched to a gene: 12. CDR3 size: 16 residues.

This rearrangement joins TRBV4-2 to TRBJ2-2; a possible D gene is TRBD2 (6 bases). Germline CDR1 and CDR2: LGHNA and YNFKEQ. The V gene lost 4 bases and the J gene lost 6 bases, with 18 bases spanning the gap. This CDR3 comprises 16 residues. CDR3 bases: TGTGCCAGCAGCCCGGGTGGTTGGGGGGAGGCCGGGGAGCTGTTTTTT. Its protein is CASSPGGWGEAGELFF.

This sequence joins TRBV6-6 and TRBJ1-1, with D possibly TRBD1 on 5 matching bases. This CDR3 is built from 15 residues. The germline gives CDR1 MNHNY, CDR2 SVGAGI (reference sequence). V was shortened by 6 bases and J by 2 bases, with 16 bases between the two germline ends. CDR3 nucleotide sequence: TGTGCCAGCAGATCCGCCGGGACGGGTAACACTGAAGCTTTCTTT. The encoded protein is CASRSAGTGNTEAFF.